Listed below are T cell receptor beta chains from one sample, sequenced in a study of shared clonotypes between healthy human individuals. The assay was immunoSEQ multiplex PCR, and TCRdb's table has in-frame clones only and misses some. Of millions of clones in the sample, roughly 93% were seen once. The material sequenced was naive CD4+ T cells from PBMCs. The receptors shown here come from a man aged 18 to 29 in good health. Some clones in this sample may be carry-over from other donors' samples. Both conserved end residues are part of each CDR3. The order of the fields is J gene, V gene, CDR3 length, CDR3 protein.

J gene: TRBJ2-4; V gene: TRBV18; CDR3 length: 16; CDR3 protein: CASSLPGQGEENIQYF
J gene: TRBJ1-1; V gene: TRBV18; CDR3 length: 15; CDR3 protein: CASSPPGTTSGKAFF
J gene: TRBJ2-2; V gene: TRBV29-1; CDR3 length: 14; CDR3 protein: CSVVDRGVTGELFF
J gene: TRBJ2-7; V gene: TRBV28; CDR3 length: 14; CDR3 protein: CASSLLAGRYEQYF
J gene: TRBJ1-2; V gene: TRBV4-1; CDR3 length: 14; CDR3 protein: CASSPGKGHYGYTF
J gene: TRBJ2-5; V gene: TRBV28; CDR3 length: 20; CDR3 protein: CASSLFAGIGSGEDQETQYF
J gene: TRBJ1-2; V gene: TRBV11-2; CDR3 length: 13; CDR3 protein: CASSLSPSYGYTF
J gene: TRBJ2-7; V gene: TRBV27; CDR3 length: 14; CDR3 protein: CASSKTPPGWEQYF
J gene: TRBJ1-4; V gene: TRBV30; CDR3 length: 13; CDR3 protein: CAWSVQENEKLFF
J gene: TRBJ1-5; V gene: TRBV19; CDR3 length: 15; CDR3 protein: CASSRTGESGQPQHF
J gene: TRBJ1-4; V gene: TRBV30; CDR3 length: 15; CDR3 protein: CAWSAPETRGGKLFF
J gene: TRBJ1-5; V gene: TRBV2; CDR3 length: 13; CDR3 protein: CASSEGGDQPQHF
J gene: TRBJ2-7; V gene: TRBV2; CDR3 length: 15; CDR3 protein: CASSREDRGWVEQYF
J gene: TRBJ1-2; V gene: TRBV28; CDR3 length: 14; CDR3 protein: CASTIPRANYGYTF
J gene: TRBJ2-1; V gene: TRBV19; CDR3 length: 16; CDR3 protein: CASSGGQGMGYNEQFF
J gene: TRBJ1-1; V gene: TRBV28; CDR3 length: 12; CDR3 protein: CASSPGWTEAFF
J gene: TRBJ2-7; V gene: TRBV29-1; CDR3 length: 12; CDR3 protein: CSVDGDGYEQYF
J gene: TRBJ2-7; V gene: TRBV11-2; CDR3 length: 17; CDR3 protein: CASRRVRGRSSSYEQYF
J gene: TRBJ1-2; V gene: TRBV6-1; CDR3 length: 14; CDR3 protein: CASGRGDSVNGETF
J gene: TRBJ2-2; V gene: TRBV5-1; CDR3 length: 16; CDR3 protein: CASSLGVGGTTGELFF
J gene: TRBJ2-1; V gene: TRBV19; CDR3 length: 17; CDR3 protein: CASSTGLQAVSYNEQFF
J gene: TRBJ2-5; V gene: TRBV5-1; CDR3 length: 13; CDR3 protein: CASSPTAGETQYF
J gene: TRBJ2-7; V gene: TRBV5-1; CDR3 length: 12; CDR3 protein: CASSLAGAEQYF
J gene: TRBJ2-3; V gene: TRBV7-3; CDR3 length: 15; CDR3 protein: CASSLSGALTDTQYF
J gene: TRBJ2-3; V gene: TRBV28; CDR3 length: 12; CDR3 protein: CASSRHIGTQYF
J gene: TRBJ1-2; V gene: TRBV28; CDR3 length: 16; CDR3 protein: CASSLVGGLAIYGYTF
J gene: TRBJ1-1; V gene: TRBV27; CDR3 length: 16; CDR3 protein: CASSLKGIPLNTEAFF
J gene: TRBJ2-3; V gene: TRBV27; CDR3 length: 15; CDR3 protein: CASSYYQSYTDTQYF
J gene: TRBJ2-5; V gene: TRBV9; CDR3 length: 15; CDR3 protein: CASSPGSSGIETQYF
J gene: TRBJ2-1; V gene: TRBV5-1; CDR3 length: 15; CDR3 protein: CASSSVWGGSNEQFF
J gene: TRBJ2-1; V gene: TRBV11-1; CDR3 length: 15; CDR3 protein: CASSWAAGLYNEQFF
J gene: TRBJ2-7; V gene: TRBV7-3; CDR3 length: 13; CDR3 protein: CASSLGRSYEQYF
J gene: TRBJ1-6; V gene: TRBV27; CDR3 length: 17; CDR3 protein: CASSLRTQSSYNSPLHF
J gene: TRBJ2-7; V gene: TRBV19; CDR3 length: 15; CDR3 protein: CASSSPGTGEYEQYF
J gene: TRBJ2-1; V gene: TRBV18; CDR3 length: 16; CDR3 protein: CASSPLAGEGNNEQFF
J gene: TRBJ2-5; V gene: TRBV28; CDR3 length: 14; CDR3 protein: CASSPPGIQETQYF
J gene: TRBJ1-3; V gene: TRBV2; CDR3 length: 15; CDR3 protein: CASREDRVFGSTIYF
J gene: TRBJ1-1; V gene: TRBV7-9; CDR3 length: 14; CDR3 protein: CASSSNRGSTEAFF
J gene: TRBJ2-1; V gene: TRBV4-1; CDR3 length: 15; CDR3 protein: CASSQVFLPGNEQFF
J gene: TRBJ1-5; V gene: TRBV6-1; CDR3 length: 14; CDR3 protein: CASRGPGANQPQHF
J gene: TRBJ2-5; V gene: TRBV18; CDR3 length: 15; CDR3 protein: CASQISGQGQETQYF
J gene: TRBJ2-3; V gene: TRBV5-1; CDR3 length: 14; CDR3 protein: CASSSVVGADTQYF
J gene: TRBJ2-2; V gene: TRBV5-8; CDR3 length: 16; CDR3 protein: CASSLGALAGTGELFF
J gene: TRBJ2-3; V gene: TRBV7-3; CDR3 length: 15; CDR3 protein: CASSFTPPSTDTQYF
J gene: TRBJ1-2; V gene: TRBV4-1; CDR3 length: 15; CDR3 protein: CASSQETGSSYGYTF
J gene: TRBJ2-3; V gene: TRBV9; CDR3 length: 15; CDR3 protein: CASSVGLGLTDTQYF
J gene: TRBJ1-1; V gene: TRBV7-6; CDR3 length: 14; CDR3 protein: CASSLVGANTEAFF
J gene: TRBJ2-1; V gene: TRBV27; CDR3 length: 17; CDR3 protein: CASSLMKGRERHNEQFF
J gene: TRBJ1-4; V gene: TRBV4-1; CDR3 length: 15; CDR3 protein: CASSQGGTANEKLFF
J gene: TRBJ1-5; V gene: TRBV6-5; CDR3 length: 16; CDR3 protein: CASSYTGTVSNQPQHF
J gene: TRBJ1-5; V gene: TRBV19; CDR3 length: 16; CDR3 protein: CASSRGTGTRIRSQHF
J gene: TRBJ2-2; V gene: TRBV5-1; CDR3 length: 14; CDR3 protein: CASSSRTDTGELFF
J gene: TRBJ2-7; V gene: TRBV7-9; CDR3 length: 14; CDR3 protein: CASSLGTAAYEQYF
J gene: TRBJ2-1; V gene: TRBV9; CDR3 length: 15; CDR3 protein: CASSVAGDSYNEQFF
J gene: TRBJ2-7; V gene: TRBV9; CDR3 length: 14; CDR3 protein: CASSVGLGAYEQYF
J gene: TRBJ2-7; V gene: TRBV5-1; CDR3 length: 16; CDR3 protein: CASTPGAAGISYEQYF
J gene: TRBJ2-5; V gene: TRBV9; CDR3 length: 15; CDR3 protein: CASSVLAGLQETQYF